This T cell receptor (beta chain) appears in the sequencing data of a study of graft-versus-host responses after intestinal transplantation. Sequenced by immunoSEQ multiplex PCR; TCRdb stores in-frame clones only, minus some. This table has some 95,000 clones, around nine tenths appearing once. Regarding this clone: Its antigen is unknown.

V was clipped by 3 bases and J by 6 bases; unmatched bases: 2. Germline V gives CDR1 MRHNA, CDR2 SNTAGT. The CDR3 has 13 residues. Study-level results: Recipient marrow harbored GvH clones, some of which surfaced first in ileum or blood.

Specimen: unstimulated CD8+ T cells sorted from spleen or lymph node cells, collected before intestinal transplant. The receptor was isolated from a human donor who received an intestinal transplant. The V gene is TRBV6-4, the J gene TRBJ2-1; 7 bases match TRBD1. The CDR3 protein is CASSDGQVNEQFF. The CDR3 nucleotides are TGTGCCAGCAGTGATGGACAGGTCAATGAGCAGTTCTTC.